This record looks at one T cell receptor beta chain sequence and its context. Data came from immunoSEQ multiplex PCR; TCRdb stores just in-frame clones and leaves some out. The sample contains about 14,000 clones, 65% to 75% of which appear only once. Trimming pared 1 base from V and 8 bases from J, leaving 15 bases between. Germline lookup yields CDR1 MGHRA and CDR2 YSYEKL. The CDR3 runs 14 residues. No culture or expansion preceded analysis of these blood cells. The data are from a study of neoadjuvant anti-PD-1 for oral cavity cancer. Study context: Patients without progression received a fourth nivolumab dose around day 43, then surgical resection on days 50-56.

The sequenced sample was PBMCs, obtained before nivolumab (anti-PD-1) treatment. The receptor was derived from a person aged 35 to 85 with oral cavity squamous cell carcinoma. V and J are TRBV4-1 and TRBJ2-7, with D uncertain. The CDR3 is CASSQVVRERKQYF. As DNA, the CDR3 is TGCGCCAGCAGCCAAGTAGTTAGGGAAAGAAAGCAGTACTTC.